This T cell receptor beta chain was recovered during a study of blood T cell repertoires in COVID-19. Study background: COVID-19 samples from acute and convalescent phases originated in the United States, Italy and Spain.

Method: immunoSEQ multiplex PCR; TCRdb's copy keeps in-frame clones and lacks some. Among about 150,000 clones listed, approximately 80% were seen once. This clone was seen only once. V lost 3 bases, J lost 5 bases, and 11 bases lay in between. The CDR3 covers 13 residues. The germline V gene has CDR1 SGHRS and CDR2 YFSETQ. V gene TRBV5-1 combines with J gene TRBJ2-5; a possible D gene is TRBD2 (6 bases). The sequence was collected from a woman aged 50 to 60 with acute or convalescent COVID-19. Sequencing was done on a sample of peripheral blood. The CDR3 region is CASSSSSAETQYF. The CDR3 DNA reads as TGCGCCAGCAGCTCGTCTAGCGCGGAGACCCAGTACTTC.